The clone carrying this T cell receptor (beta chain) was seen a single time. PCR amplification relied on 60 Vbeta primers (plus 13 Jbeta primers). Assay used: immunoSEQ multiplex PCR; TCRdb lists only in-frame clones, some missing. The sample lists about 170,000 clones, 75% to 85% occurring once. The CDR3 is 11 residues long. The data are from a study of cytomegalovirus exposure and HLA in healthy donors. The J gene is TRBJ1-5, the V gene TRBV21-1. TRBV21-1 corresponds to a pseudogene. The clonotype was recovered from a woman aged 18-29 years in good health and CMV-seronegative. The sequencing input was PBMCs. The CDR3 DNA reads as TGTGCCAGCATCCTCAATCAGCCCCAGCATTTT. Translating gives CASILNQPQHF.